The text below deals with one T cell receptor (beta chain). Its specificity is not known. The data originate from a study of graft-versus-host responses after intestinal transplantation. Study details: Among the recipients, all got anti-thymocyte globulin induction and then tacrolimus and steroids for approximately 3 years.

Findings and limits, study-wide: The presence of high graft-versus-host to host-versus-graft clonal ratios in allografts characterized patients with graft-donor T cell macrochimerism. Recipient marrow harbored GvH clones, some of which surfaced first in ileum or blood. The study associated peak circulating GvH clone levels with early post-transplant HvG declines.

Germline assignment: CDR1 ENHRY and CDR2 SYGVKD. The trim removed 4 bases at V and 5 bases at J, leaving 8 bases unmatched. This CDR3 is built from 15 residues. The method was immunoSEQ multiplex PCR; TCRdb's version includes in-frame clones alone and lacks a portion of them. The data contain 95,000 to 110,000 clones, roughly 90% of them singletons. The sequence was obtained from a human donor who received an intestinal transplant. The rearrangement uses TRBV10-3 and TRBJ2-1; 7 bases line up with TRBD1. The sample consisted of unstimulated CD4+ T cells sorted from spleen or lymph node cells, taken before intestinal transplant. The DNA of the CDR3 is TGTGCCATCAGTGCGACCGGGACAGATAACAATGAGCAGTTCTTC. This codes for CAISATGTDNNEQFF.